The present TCR beta chain was sequenced within a study of T cell repertoires in cytomegalovirus infection. One entry per CDR3 protein results from TCRdb running MiXCR on the reads. The table includes around 800,000 distinct CDR3 sequences, less than 35% detected once. This clonotype was detected only a few times. Its matching antigen is unknown. The germline V gene encodes CDR1 SEHNR and CDR2 FQNEAQ (reference sequence). V was cut by 3 bases and J by 4 bases, with 12 bases left in between. This CDR3 has 14 amino acids. This receptor was obtained from a human donor in good health (CMV status not recorded). Some clones in this sample may be carry-over from other donors' samples. The source material was cultured CD8+ T cells from PBMCs, sampled from culture after CMV antigen stimulation. The J gene is TRBJ1-2, the V gene TRBV7-9; D gene uncertain. CDR3 DNA sequence: TGTGCCAGCAGCTTTCAATCGGGGAGCTATGGCTACACCTTC. Translation gives CASSFQSGSYGYTF.